Listed below are T cell receptor beta chains from one sample, sequenced in a study of shared clonotypes between healthy human individuals. Produced via immunoSEQ multiplex PCR; TCRdb's table is partial and in-frame only. Of approximately 1,000,000 clones listed, 60% to 85% are singletons. Sequencing was carried out using memory CD4+ T cells from PBMCs. These receptors were taken from a man younger than 35 in good health. Some clones in this sample may be carry-over from other donors' samples. CDR3s include the opening cysteine and the closing phenylalanine or tryptophan. The D gene is left open where the match is weak. For some rows the clone size is stated as once, few or many, or as a class when expanded; others skip it.

cdr3_nt cdr3_aa d_call clone_size j_call v_call
TGCGCCAGCAGCCCGTCCTCCCCGCGGTACAATGAGCAGTTCTTC CASSPSSPRYNEQFF - - TRBJ2-1 TRBV5-1
TGTGCCAGCAGCCAAGATCGGACTAGCGGGAGGCCGCGGGTCTTC CASSQDRTSGRPRVF TRBD2 - TRBJ2-1 TRBV4-2
TGTGCCAGCAGCCCGAGAGCAGGGACAGGGCACTTGAACCCTGAAGCTTTCTTT CASSPRAGTGHLNPEAFF TRBD1 - TRBJ1-1 TRBV7-2
TGCGCCAGCAGCTTGGACGGGACAGGGGGCAATCAGCCCCAGCATTTT CASSLDGTGGNQPQHF TRBD1 few TRBJ1-5 TRBV5-1
TGTGCCAGCAGTTCCCCCACTGGGGGGAAGGATTCAGCTTTCTTT CASSSPTGGKDSAFF - - TRBJ1-1 TRBV28
TGTGCCAGCAGCTTGTTAGCCACCGGGGAGCTGTTTTTT CASSLLATGELFF - - TRBJ2-2 TRBV7-7
TGTGCCAGCAGTTTATTACAGGGGCCCCTACTTGAAGCTTTCTTT CASSLLQGPLLEAFF TRBD1 - TRBJ1-1 TRBV28
TGCGCCAGCAGAAACGGGGCCGAGCAGTACTTC CASRNGAEQYF - few TRBJ2-7 TRBV5-1
TGTGCCAGCAGACGATCAGGACACGGGGAGCTGTTTTTT CASRRSGHGELFF - - TRBJ2-2 TRBV6-5
TGCGCCAGCAGCTTAACAGAGACCTATGGCTACACCTTC CASSLTETYGYTF - few TRBJ1-2 TRBV5-1
TGTGCCAGCAGCTTAGGTCCACGGGGCGACTACGAGCAGTACTTC CASSLGPRGDYEQYF - - TRBJ2-7 TRBV7-2
TGTGCCAGCAGTGACTACCCGAGGAACACTGAAGCTTTCTTT CASSDYPRNTEAFF - - TRBJ1-1 TRBV6-4
TGTGCCAGCAGCTCTACGGGACCTCGGACCCATGAGCAGTTCTTC CASSSTGPRTHEQFF - - TRBJ2-1 TRBV6-5
TGTGCCACCGGACAGATGAACACTGAAGCTTTCTTT CATGQMNTEAFF - - TRBJ1-1 TRBV6-6
TGCGCCAGCAGCCTTCGGGAGCCCGGGGAGCTGTTTTTT CASSLREPGELFF - - TRBJ2-2 TRBV5-1
TGTGCCTGGAGCTGGGACAGGGCCGACATGAACACTGAAGCTTTCTTT CAWSWDRADMNTEAFF TRBD1 - TRBJ1-1 TRBV30